This record covers a single T cell receptor beta chain. The data are from a study of monozygotic twins with cystic fibrosis. Unmatched junction bases numbered 6, after V lost 0 bases and J lost 7 bases. The germline CDR1 and CDR2 sequences are MNHEY and SVGAGI. The CDR3 runs to 15 residues. Assay used: immunoSEQ multiplex PCR; TCRdb lists only in-frame clones, some missing. The repertoire holds about 20,000 clones, with around 97% as singletons. V usage is TRBV6-5 and J usage is TRBJ2-1, with 7 nucleotides matching TRBD1. The TCR was taken from a woman aged 25 to 39 with cystic fibrosis. Sequencing was done on a sample of blood. DNA for the CDR3: TGTGCCAGCAGTTACTCGATCAGGGGGAGAAATGAGCAGTTCTTC. Residues: CASSYSIRGRNEQFF.